The rows below give T cell receptor beta chains drawn from one sample of a study of T cell responses to AZD1222 COVID-19 vaccine. The data were produced by immunoSEQ multiplex PCR, yet TCRdb's version contains in-frame clones alone and is incomplete. The profile shows 150,000 to 200,000 clones, approximately 95% of them singletons. The specimen was peripheral blood, collected on day 0 of AZD1222 vaccination. These receptors all stem from an adult in good health. Both conserved end residues are trimmed from each CDR3. Where a row states a size, it is once, few, many or the class of an expanded clone; other rows omit it.

cdr3_length v_call clone_size cdr3_aa
13 TRBV19 . ASSIVGTGDQPQH
11 TRBV27 . ASSLSWSYEQY
12 TRBV19 . ASTQGPFNEKLF
11 TRBV27 few ASSLTRHYGYT
15 TRBV3-1/TRBV3-2 once ASSQEGLAGDYNEQF
14 TRBV3-1/TRBV3-2 . ASSQHEAGVGETQY
12 TRBV5-1 . ASSYTGMNTEAF
10 TRBV2 . ASSGTGVGYT
12 TRBV27 . ASSNSVLQETQY
14 TRBV18 . ASSPVEGVRHTEAF
10 TRBV5-6 . ASSFGQGEQY
11 TRBV19 . ASSGNYNSPLH
13 TRBV10-2 . ASSVGGLGNQPQH
14 TRBV25-1 . ASSGRGQSGNQPQH
13 TRBV4-2 . ASSQELAGAREQY
13 TRBV5-4 . ASSSFSLRNYEQY
13 TRBV19 . ASSSQESGSQPQH
15 TRBV3-1/TRBV3-2 . ASSQGWGSGSHDTQY
13 TRBV27 . ASSFGVALATEAF
9 TRBV2 . ARQVGTEAF
12 TRBV11-3 . ASSLAGTNTEAF
11 TRBV5-1 . ASSLGREETQY
11 TRBV3-1/TRBV3-2 . ASSQRQNSPLH
12 TRBV5-1 . ASSLATGVETQY
13 TRBV5-1 . ASRGQASMNTEAF
12 TRBV19 . ASSIAGTNTEAF
12 TRBV27 . ASSVSGGLYEQY
9 TRBV3-1/TRBV3-2 . ASSQVRGLY